Listed below are T cell receptor beta chains from one sample, sequenced in a study of OX40 agonist ivuxolimab in advanced cancers. Sequenced by immunoSEQ multiplex PCR; TCRdb stores in-frame clones only, minus some. Altogether around 72,000 clones are present, just over 85% being singletons, with the ten largest covering approximately 2.8%. The starting material was CD4+ or CD8+ T cells sorted from blood, obtained in a trial of the OX40 agonist ivuxolimab. The origin of the receptors is an adult with an advanced solid tumor such as melanoma, head and neck, liver or kidney cancer. The CDR3 runs from the conserved cysteine through the conserved F or W. The D gene is left open where the match is weak. Clone size is stated in some rows and not others, as once, few, many or a class when expanded.

clone_size: once
v_call: TRBV5-6
j_call: TRBJ2-1
d_call: .
cdr3_nt: TGTGCCAGCAGCTGGGGTGGGGTCGGAGAGCAGTTCTTC
cdr3_aa: CASSWGGVGEQFF

clone_size: .
v_call: TRBV5-1
j_call: TRBJ2-1
d_call: TRBD2
cdr3_nt: TGCGCCAGCAGCTTATCGGCGGGGGGGCGAAGGTCCTACAATGAGCAGTTCTTC
cdr3_aa: CASSLSAGGRRSYNEQFF

clone_size: .
v_call: TRBV11-3
j_call: TRBJ2-1
d_call: .
cdr3_nt: TGTGCCAGCAGCTTGGGCCCGAACAATGAGCAGTTCTTC
cdr3_aa: CASSLGPNNEQFF

clone_size: .
v_call: TRBV7-9
j_call: TRBJ2-1
d_call: .
cdr3_nt: TGTGCCAGCAGCTTAGCGGGTACAGATGAGCAGTTCTTC
cdr3_aa: CASSLAGTDEQFF

clone_size: .
v_call: TRBV5-6
j_call: TRBJ1-1
d_call: .
cdr3_nt: TGTGCCAGCAGCTTGTGGGGAGGGTGGACTGAAGCTTTCTTT
cdr3_aa: CASSLWGGWTEAFF

clone_size: .
v_call: TRBV7-3
j_call: TRBJ2-7
d_call: TRBD1
cdr3_nt: TGTGCCAGCAGCCCCCAGGGGGTTCTCGACGAGCAGTACTTC
cdr3_aa: CASSPQGVLDEQYF

clone_size: .
v_call: TRBV11-3
j_call: TRBJ2-1
d_call: TRBD2
cdr3_nt: TGTGCCAGCAGCTTCTTTACGTCATCGGGTAGCGGGAGGGATCGGAATGAGCAGTTCTTC
cdr3_aa: CASSFFTSSGSGRDRNEQFF

clone_size: .
v_call: TRBV29-1
j_call: TRBJ1-1
d_call: .
cdr3_nt: TGCAGCTCCCGGCGAGCCATGAACACTGAAGCTTTCTTT
cdr3_aa: CSSRRAMNTEAFF

clone_size: once
v_call: TRBV10-3
j_call: TRBJ2-7
d_call: TRBD1
cdr3_nt: TGTGCCATCAGTCGGGACAGAGACTACGAGCAGTACTTC
cdr3_aa: CAISRDRDYEQYF

clone_size: .
v_call: TRBV11-2
j_call: TRBJ2-1
d_call: TRBD2
cdr3_nt: TGTGCCAGCAGCTTAGCCCTAGCGGGAGCTGAGCAGTTCTTC
cdr3_aa: CASSLALAGAEQFF

clone_size: .
v_call: TRBV11-2
j_call: TRBJ1-5
d_call: .
cdr3_nt: TGTGCCAGCAGCTTAGGTGCCGGGGGGGAGTCTCAGCCCCAGCATTTT
cdr3_aa: CASSLGAGGESQPQHF

clone_size: .
v_call: TRBV5-1
j_call: TRBJ2-5
d_call: .
cdr3_nt: TGCGCCAGCAGCTTCGAGAGGCTCCGGCTTGGACAAGAGACCCAGTACTTC
cdr3_aa: CASSFERLRLGQETQYF

clone_size: .
v_call: TRBV27
j_call: TRBJ2-1
d_call: TRBD2
cdr3_nt: TGTGCCAGCAGTTTCGCGGGGACTAACCACAATGAGCAGTTCTTC
cdr3_aa: CASSFAGTNHNEQFF

clone_size: .
v_call: TRBV11-3
j_call: TRBJ2-5
d_call: TRBD2
cdr3_nt: TGTGCCAGCAACCCGAGGGAGGGGAGGAGGGAGACCCAGTACTTC
cdr3_aa: CASNPREGRRETQYF

clone_size: .
v_call: TRBV19
j_call: TRBJ1-2
d_call: .
cdr3_nt: TGTGCCAGTAGTATAACGGACGGCGGCACAGGAGGCTACACCTTC
cdr3_aa: CASSITDGGTGGYTF

clone_size: .
v_call: TRBV5-1
j_call: TRBJ1-4
d_call: .
cdr3_nt: TGCGCCAGCAGCTTGTCTACAGGATCGGGCGAAAAACTGTTTTTT
cdr3_aa: CASSLSTGSGEKLFF

clone_size: .
v_call: TRBV19
j_call: TRBJ2-3
d_call: TRBD2
cdr3_nt: TGTGCCAGTAGTCTAATTAGCGGGGGCCCGGGAGATACGCAGTATTTT
cdr3_aa: CASSLISGGPGDTQYF

clone_size: .
v_call: TRBV5-4
j_call: TRBJ2-5
d_call: TRBD2
cdr3_nt: TGTGCCAGCAGCTTGGCCGGGCGGGGGGGCCGGGAGACCCAGTACTTC
cdr3_aa: CASSLAGRGGRETQYF